This T cell receptor beta chain derives from a study of blood T cell repertoires in COVID-19 (dated by TCRdb to the early 2020s). About the full investigation: Collaborator samples came from the United States, Italy and Spain and covered acute and convalescent phases of COVID-19. The repertoires were released in a freely available public database meant as a resource for research on the immune response to SARS-CoV-2. Where HLA class I and class II types were available, the types were taken from metadata supplied by the sample provider, not from assay-based typing. The prospective study material was composed of cDNA or gDNA derived from T cells, B-cell-depleted T cells, or PBMCs. Samples came from the ongoing ImmuneRACE study (first 160 participants) plus 1,254 subjects from 6 global collaborators. A de-identified subject ID, COVID-19 status, age in years and sex were almost always included in the sample metadata. The dataset comprised deeply sampled blood TCRbeta repertoires from subjects exposed to, actively infected with, or recovered from COVID-19.

Trimmed from V: 5 bases; trimmed from J: 1 base; junction bases lacking a gene match: 6. Including cysteine and phenylalanine, the CDR3 has 16 amino acids. Only CDR3 DNA is held: 48 bases, read in frame from base 1. For CDR1 and CDR2, the germline V gene lists SGHAT and FQNNGV. Each collaborating institution followed its own protocols to collect whole blood in K2EDTA tubes. For TCRbeta analysis, collaborators shipped samples as frozen whole blood, isolated PBMCs, or DNA extracted from either of those sample types. Regarding this clone: Which antigen it targets is not known. No much larger clonotype is one base removed from it; base qualities were not supplied.

Overall study results and their limits: The amount of clinical and demographic metadata varied by source and participant and was provided uncurated.

TCRbeta CDR3 regions were amplified from genomic DNA using the immunoSEQ Assay, a bias-controlled multiplex PCR. As for how the authors treated the data: Within the assay, amplification of reference gene primers was used to estimate how many nucleated cells each sample contained. Sequence reads were collapsed and filtered to measure the absolute abundance of every unique TCRbeta CDR3 rearrangement. For each sample, productive Simpson clonality was calculated by taking the square root of Simpson's diversity index across productive rearrangements. The table was pulled from immuneACCESS by TCRdb, which kept in-frame rearrangements only. Such tables lose some clones; where checked, under half of the loss comes from unresolved V genes, and the rest has no known cause. That table is the source of V, J and clone size, and D and trimming were worked out from the DNA. The sample data list 150,000 or so clones, and over 75% of these were observed just once. Of the sample, 10% to 15% falls within the top ten clones.

The rearranged chain carries TRBV11-2 and TRBJ1-1, with 11 bases matching TRBD1. The TCR comes from a man aged 55 to 70 with active or convalescent COVID-19. Sample: peripheral blood. This receptor has the CDR3 CASSPWTGGGNTEAFF. The DNA sequence is as follows: TGTGCCAGCAGCCCCTGGACAGGGGGCGGGAACACTGAAGCTTTCTTT.